The source of this T cell receptor beta chain is a study of blood T cell repertoires in COVID-19. About the study: The United States, Italy and Spain supplied acute and convalescent COVID-19 samples.

V was cut by 4 bases and J by 0 bases, with 8 bases left in between. CDR1 is MNHEY, CDR2 SVGEGT, per germline. This CDR3 spans 14 amino acids. Clones were sequenced by immunoSEQ multiplex PCR, and TCRdb holds only the in-frame ones, with some missing. The table lists around 130,000 clones, about 83% of them singletons. The gene calls are TRBV6-2 or TRBV6-3 and TRBJ2-3; no clear D gene. The specimen was peripheral blood. This TCR was sampled from a woman in her forties or fifties with acute or convalescent COVID-19. The CDR3 loop is CASSSQLSTDTQYF. The CDR3, as DNA: TGTGCCAGCAGTTCTCAACTAAGCACAGATACGCAGTATTTT.